Described below is a single T cell receptor beta chain sequence and its context. The target antigen is unknown. People who had autoimmune disease history or systemic immunosuppression were excluded. This table comes from immunoSEQ multiplex PCR, and its TCRdb copy is limited to in-frame clones, with some not included. The sample contains some 62,000 clones, 75% to 95% of which appear only once. The sample comes from a study of OX40 agonist ivuxolimab in advanced cancers. Whole-study context: Among those treated, three patients had partial responses, one with hepatocellular carcinoma and two with cutaneous melanoma. General study results and limits: The study did not work out the antigen specificity of the expanded peripheral T cells.

Specimen: CD4+ or CD8+ T cells sorted from blood, collected in a trial of the OX40 agonist ivuxolimab. The origin of this receptor is an adult with an advanced solid tumor such as melanoma, head and neck, liver or kidney cancer.

The CDR3 sequence: CASRWEADTQYF. The DNA of the CDR3 is TGCGCCAGCAGGTGGGAGGCAGATACGCAGTATTTT. The genes are TRBV5-1 and TRBJ2-3, with a tentative D call TRBD2 (6 bases). The CDR3 loop spans 12 amino acids. V lost 5 bases, J lost 4 bases, and 8 bases lay in between. CDR1 is SGHRS and CDR2 is YFSETQ in the germline V gene.